This TCR beta chain was captured by sequencing in a study of shared clonotypes between healthy human individuals. Study-wide background: Aged 18 to 49, the donors were a couple of women and three men. Study results and limitations: Sequencing of the sorted subsets was shown by rarefaction to be incomplete despite large depth. Relative to memory subsets, naive subsets generally showed larger estimated richness.

The naive CD8 population came from CD45RO-negative cells selected for CCR7, without terminally differentiated effector memory CD45RA+ cells. Donors had no recently reported acute infections or vaccinations and were HIV-negative. Only in-frame clones appear in the TCRdb table, and some are missing; sequencing was by immunoSEQ multiplex PCR. In the table there are roughly 2,000,000 clones, approximately 94% of which are singletons. V shed 4 bases, J shed 0 bases, and the junction held 5 bases outside the gene matches. The germline CDR1 and CDR2 sequences are SGHTA and FQGNSA. This CDR3 region has 16 residues. The sample holds one count of this clone. No antigen is known for it.

The receptor was derived from a man aged 18 to 29 in good health. The source material was naive CD8+ T cells sorted from blood. The J gene is TRBJ2-5, the V gene TRBV7-2, with 10 positions matching TRBD2. This CDR3 is CASSSWTSGNQETQYF. The DNA for the CDR3 is TGTGCCAGCAGCTCATGGACTAGCGGAAACCAAGAGACCCAGTACTTC.